Presented here are 8 T cell receptor beta chains from one specimen sequenced in a study of T cell repertoires in cytomegalovirus infection. TCRdb used MiXCR to reprocess the reads, holding one entry per CDR3 protein. The table has fewer than 1,000,000 distinct CDR3 sequences, less than 40% seen once. No antigens are known for them. The sequencing here drew on cultured CD8+ T cells from PBMCs, taken from culture after CMV antigen stimulation. The source of these receptors is a human donor in good health (CMV status not recorded). Some clones in this sample may be carry-over from other donors' samples.

In its sample, this clonotype was seen many times. The chain recombines TRBV12-3 or TRBV12-4 with TRBJ1-1; 8 bases agree with TRBD1. CDR3 length: 14 amino acids. V lost 6 bases, J lost 5 bases, and 8 bases stayed unmatched. DNA of the CDR3: TGTGCCAGCAGCCCCACAGGGGGTGGAACTGAAGCTTTCTTT. Protein product: CASSPTGGGTEAFF.

The rearrangement joins TRBV7-4 to TRBJ1-1; D possibly corresponds to TRBD1 (6 bases). Germline V gene sequence: CDR1 SGHVT, CDR2 SQSDAQ. Trimming took 5 bases from V and 0 from J, leaving 13 bases between them. This CDR3 contains 15 residues. The CDR3 region has the DNA TGTGCCAGCAGCACCGAGGGGGGGCTGAACACTGAAGCTTTCTTT. It codes for CASSTEGGLNTEAFF. Variable domain in full (rest from reference TRBV7-4 and TRBJ1-1): GAGVSQSPRYKVAKRGRDVALRCDSISGHVTLYWYRQTLGQGSEVLTYSQSDAQRDKSGRPSGRFSAERPERSVSTLKIQRTEQGDSAVYLCASSTEGGLNTEAFFGQGTRLTVV.

This clonotype was found many times. V usage is TRBV7-2 and J usage is TRBJ2-3; maybe TRBD1 (6 bases). Germline V CDR1 and CDR2: SGHTA, FQGNSA. This CDR3 is built from 14 residues. V lost 8 bases and J 5 bases, leaving 17 bases between the germline ends. CDR3 DNA sequence: TGTGCCAGCGGGGACATTATAAAGAAAGATACGCAGTATTTT. This sequence encodes CASGDIIKKDTQYF.

This clonotype was observed many times. CDR3 residues: CASSTESRRSSGANVLTF. In DNA form, the CDR3 reads TGTGCCAGCAGCACAGAAAGTCGACGAAGCTCTGGGGCCAACGTCCTGACTTTC. The chain carries TRBV7-6 and TRBJ2-6, with no clear D. The germline V gene has CDR1 SGHVS and CDR2 FNYEAQ. V lost 5 bases and J 0 bases, leaving 17 bases between the germline ends. The CDR3 is made up of 18 amino acids.

The chain carries TRBV4-1 and TRBJ2-7; D unresolved. The CDR3 is 13 residues long. The V and J ends lost 1 base and 4 bases respectively, with 8 bases between them. The germline CDR1 and CDR2 sequences are MGHRA and YSYEKL. In DNA form, the CDR3 reads TGCGCCAGCAGCCAAGCCCCGGAGTACGAGCAGTACTTC. It translates to CASSQAPEYEQYF.

This clonotype was picked up a small number of times. The DNA for the CDR3 is TGTGCCAGCAGTTTAGAGGCAGGGGGCCTGGGGGAGACCCAGTACTTC. Its protein product is CASSLEAGGLGETQYF. The chain couples TRBV12-3 or TRBV12-4 to TRBJ2-5, with 8 bases aligning to TRBD1. The CDR3 length is 16 residues. J gave up 5 bases and V 1 base, and 9 bases lay outside the gene matches.

This clonotype was counted a few times. The chain combines TRBV7-6 with TRBJ1-5; 8 bases match TRBD1. Germline V gene sequence: CDR1 SGHVS, CDR2 FNYEAQ. The CDR3 consists of 16 residues. V gave up 6 bases and J gave up 3 bases; unmatched junction bases: 10. In nucleotides, the CDR3 is TGTGCCAGCAGTCCTTCCGGGACAGGCTCCAATCAGCCCCAGCATTTT. Its translation is CASSPSGTGSNQPQHF.

This clonotype was recorded a few times. The chain employs TRBV24-1 and TRBJ2-7, with a weak D call TRBD1 (5 bases). Germline V gives CDR1 KGHDR, CDR2 SFDVKD. The CDR3 contains 14 residues. Trimming left V 4 bases short and J 5 bases short, with 14 bases between. The CDR3 is CATSDAPWGDEQYF. CDR3 in DNA: TGTGCCACCAGTGACGCACCTTGGGGCGACGAGCAGTACTTC.